The clone carrying this TCR beta chain was seen more than once but under ten times. Its antigen is as yet unknown. TCRdb called the RACE reads again in MiXCR, with one record for every CDR3 protein. The table includes roughly 120,000 distinct CDR3 sequences, about 12% detected once. The CDR3 is made up of 14 amino acids. V dropped 3 bases and J dropped 2 bases, with 8 bases sitting between them. Germline CDR1 and CDR2: SGDLS and YYNGEE. Time point noted: patch test 1, 2 weeks after DPC sensitization. Treatment in this sample: therapeutic diphenylcyclopropenone sensitization with weekly scalp DPC. This entry belongs to a study of human T cells and chemical hapten exposure. Study findings and constraints: Those TCRs sitting above 1 in 1000 frequency stayed the same with DPC sensitization.

The source of this sequence is a woman aged 50 to 60 with alopecia areata. Some clones in this sample may be carry-over from other donors' samples. The sample was whole blood, taken in connection with sensitization to the hapten diphenylcyclopropenone (DPC). The gene calls are TRBV9 and TRBJ2-2; no clear D gene. CDR3 DNA sequence: TGTGCCAGCAGCGCACGACCCAACACCGGGGAGCTGTTTTTT. It is translated as CASSARPNTGELFF.